Listed below are T cell receptor beta chains from one sample, sequenced in a study of cytomegalovirus exposure and HLA in healthy donors. Clones were read by immunoSEQ multiplex PCR, and TCRdb kept only the in-frame ones, dropping some. The table includes around 96,000 clones, 80% detected once. Specimen: PBMCs. These receptor sequences come from a man aged 18-30 years in good health and CMV-seronegative. Both conserved end residues are part of each CDR3. The order of the fields is CDR3 length, V gene, D gene, J gene, clone size, CDR3 protein, CDR3 DNA. D genes are given only for firm matches. The size entry is marked missing in some rows and otherwise reads once, few, many or a size class.

14	TRBV10-2	-	TRBJ2-1	once	CASSEFSVGNEQFF	TGCGCCAGCAGTGAGTTTTCGGTCGGGAATGAGCAGTTCTTC
13	TRBV12-5	-	TRBJ1-4	-	CASGLVNGEKLFF	TGTGCTAGTGGTTTGGTGAACGGGGAAAAACTGTTTTTT
14	TRBV2	-	TRBJ2-5	-	CASSGAGPIVAQYF	TGTGCCAGCAGTGGAGCGGGCCCTATAGTGGCCCAGTACTTC
13	TRBV29-1	TRBD1	TRBJ2-7	-	CSVAGQGLREQYF	TGCAGCGTTGCGGGACAGGGTCTTCGGGAGCAGTACTTC
13	TRBV19	TRBD1	TRBJ2-5	-	CASKGQGAETQYF	TGTGCCAGTAAGGGGCAGGGGGCAGAGACCCAGTACTTC
14	TRBV14	TRBD1	TRBJ2-7	-	CASSTGAGLVEQYF	TGTGCCAGCAGTACAGGGGCGGGCCTCGTCGAGCAGTACTTC
17	TRBV11-2	-	TRBJ2-3	-	CASSLTTGDPSTDTQYF	TGTGCCAGCAGCTTGACAACGGGGGACCCTAGCACAGATACGCAGTATTTT
17	TRBV7-9	TRBD1	TRBJ1-4	few	CSSSLEGQAATNEKLFF	TGTTCCAGCAGCTTAGAGGGACAGGCCGCAACTAATGAAAAACTGTTTTTT
16	TRBV9	TRBD1	TRBJ1-3	-	CASSVGDRGSGNTIYF	TGTGCCAGCAGCGTAGGAGACAGGGGCTCTGGAAACACCATATATTTT
15	TRBV6-4	TRBD2	TRBJ2-1	once	CASSDSLAGGHEQLF	TGTGCCAGCAGTGACTCACTAGCGGGGGGGCATGAGCAGCTCTTC
15	TRBV6-1	TRBD1	TRBJ1-5	-	CASSEGGGAGQPQHF	TGTGCCAGCAGTGAAGGAGGGGGCGCGGGTCAGCCCCAGCATTTT
14	TRBV2	TRBD2	TRBJ2-1	-	CASSGGSGGREQFF	TGTGCCAGCAGCGGTGGTAGCGGGGGTCGAGAGCAGTTCTTC
13	TRBV7-9	-	TRBJ1-5	-	CASSPVLNQPQHF	TGTGCCAGCAGCCCTGTCCTCAATCAGCCCCAGCATTTT
15	TRBV7-6	TRBD1	TRBJ2-2	-	CASSSYRGDTGELFF	TGTGCCAGCAGCTCGTACAGGGGGGACACCGGGGAGCTGTTTTTT
13	TRBV6-5	TRBD1	TRBJ1-1	-	CASTRTGNTEAFF	TGTGCCAGCACCAGGACAGGGAACACTGAAGCTTTCTTT
12	TRBV2	-	TRBJ1-2	-	CASSEQGSLNTF	TGTGCCAGCAGTGAGCAGGGGAGTCTTAACACCTTC
12	TRBV10-3	TRBD1	TRBJ1-1	-	CAISEGTGNAFF	TGTGCCATCAGTGAGGGGACAGGGAATGCTTTCTTT
14	TRBV19	TRBD1	TRBJ2-7	-	CASSLTGDTGEQYF	TGTGCCAGTAGCCTCACAGGGGACACAGGTGAGCAATACTTC
14	TRBV6-6	TRBD2	TRBJ2-1	medium-sized	CASSLAGGDNEQFF	TGTGCCAGCAGCCTAGCGGGGGGTGACAATGAGCAGTTCTTC
14	TRBV27	-	TRBJ2-7	once	CASSLLGAGDEQYF	TGTGCCAGCAGTTTATTGGGGGCCGGCGACGAGCAGTACTTC
14	TRBV6-5	TRBD1	TRBJ1-1	-	CASRRQGMDTEAFF	TGTGCCAGCAGAAGACAGGGCATGGACACTGAAGCTTTCTTT
14	TRBV19	-	TRBJ1-1	once	CASSIGGIGTEAFF	TGTGCCAGTAGTATAGGAGGGATCGGGACTGAAGCTTTCTTT
17	TRBV2	-	TRBJ1-3	-	CASSEARGPASGNTIYF	TGTGCCAGCAGTGAAGCGCGGGGCCCAGCCTCTGGAAACACCATATATTTT
13	TRBV6-1	-	TRBJ2-5	-	CASMSRYQETQYF	TGTGCCAGCATGTCGAGATACCAAGAGACCCAGTACTTC
19	TRBV10-3	TRBD2	TRBJ2-3	-	CAISPSTSGGRKGTDTQYF	TGTGCCATCAGCCCCTCGACTAGCGGGGGGCGGAAAGGCACAGATACGCAGTATTTT
13	TRBV30	TRBD2	TRBJ2-7	-	CAWRTSGIYEQYF	TGTGCCTGGAGGACTAGCGGGATTTACGAGCAGTACTTC
16	TRBV5-1	-	TRBJ2-3	-	CASRWDVGEGTDTQYF	TGCGCCAGCAGATGGGATGTAGGGGAGGGCACAGATACGCAGTATTTT